What follows is one T cell receptor beta chain and its context. This sample was taken from a study of blood T cell repertoires in COVID-19. Study-level background: Acute and convalescent COVID-19 specimens originated in the United States, Italy and Spain. From T cells, B-cell-depleted T cells, or PBMCs came the material, which was cDNA or gDNA.

Trimming shortened V by 1 base and J by 8 bases, and 12 bases separated the two germline ends. From germline, CDR1 is SGHTA and CDR2 FQGTGA. This CDR3 spans 14 amino acids. Methods used by the authors: Quantification of nucleated cells was approximated via reference gene primer amplification. Profiled with immunoSEQ multiplex PCR; TCRdb holds only in-frame clones, not every one. For V, J and clone size, that table is used; D and trimming come from the DNA. Among 150,000 or so clones listed, 84% were seen once. The sequence was obtained from a human donor in a cohort sampled during active COVID-19. J is TRBJ2-1 and V is TRBV7-3, with D hard to call. Sequenced sample: peripheral blood. The CDR3 nucleotides are TGTGCCAGCAGCTTAAGGGCTGGGTCCGATGAGCAGTTCTTC. It yields the protein CASSLRAGSDEQFF.